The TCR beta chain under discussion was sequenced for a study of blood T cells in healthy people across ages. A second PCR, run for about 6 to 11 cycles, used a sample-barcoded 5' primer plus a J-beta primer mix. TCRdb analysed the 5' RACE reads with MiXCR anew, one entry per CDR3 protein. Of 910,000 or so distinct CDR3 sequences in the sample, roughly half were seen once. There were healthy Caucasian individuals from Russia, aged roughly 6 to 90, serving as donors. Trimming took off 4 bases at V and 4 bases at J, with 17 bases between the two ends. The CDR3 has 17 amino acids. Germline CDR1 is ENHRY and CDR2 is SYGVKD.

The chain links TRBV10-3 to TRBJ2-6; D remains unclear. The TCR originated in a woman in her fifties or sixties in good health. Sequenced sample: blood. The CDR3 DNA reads TGTGCCATCAGTGCACAAGGCGAAATCGGAGGGGCCAACGTCCTGACTTTC. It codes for CAISAQGEIGGANVLTF.